The next 21 T cell receptor beta chains were all read from a single sample in a study of blood T cells in healthy people across ages. A second PCR, run for about 7 to 11 cycles, used a sample-barcoded 5' primer plus a J-beta primer mix. TCRdb itself ran the 5' RACE reads through MiXCR, one entry per CDR3 protein. The repertoire holds about 1.6 million distinct CDR3 sequences, with about 35% as singletons. Sequencing was performed on blood. The origin of the receptors is a woman aged 25 to 39 in good health.

In this sample, this clonotype turned up many times. The rearrangement joins TRBV29-1 to TRBJ2-5; 7 nucleotides align to TRBD2. The CDR3 totals 17 residues. From germline, CDR1 is SQVTM and CDR2 ANQGSEA. The V segment lost 6 bases and the J segment 1 base; nucleotides outside the gene matches: 17. CDR3 sequence (DNA): TGCAGCGTCTCCACCCCCTTAGCGGGTCTAGTCCAAGAGACCCAGTACTTC. Protein: CSVSTPLAGLVQETQYF. The full variable domain, its missing parts supplied by reference TRBV29-1 and TRBJ2-5, is SAVISQKPSRDICQRGTSLTIQCQVDSQVTMMFWYRQQPGQSLTLIATANQGSEATYESGFVIDKFPISRPNLTFSTLTVSNMSPEDSSIYLCSVSTPLAGLVQETQYFGPGTRLLVL.

The gene calls are TRBV20-1 and TRBJ2-1; possible D gene TRBD2, 6 bases. CDR3 length: 13 residues. V lost 0 bases to trimming and J lost 8 bases, with 11 bases between them. Per the germline V gene, CDR1 is DFQATT and CDR2 is SNEGSKA (reference sequence). This chain's CDR3 is CSAREPLAYEQFF. The CDR3 nucleotides read TGCAGTGCTAGAGAACCACTAGCCTATGAGCAGTTCTTC.

V and J are TRBV15 and TRBJ1-1; D not certain. Germline loops: CDR1 LNHNV, CDR2 YYDKDF (reference sequence). The CDR3 runs 13 residues. Trimming removed 0 bases at V and 2 bases at J, with 4 bases between. CDR3 sequence (DNA): TGTGCCACCAGCAGAGATCAAAACACTGAAGCTTTCTTT. Translated, it gives CATSRDQNTEAFF. Variable domain in full (rest from reference TRBV15 and TRBJ1-1): DAMVIQNPRYQVTQFGKPVTLSCSQTLNHNVMYWYQQKSSQAPKLLFHYYDKDFNNEADTPDNFQSRRPNTSFCFLDIRSPGLGDTAMYLCATSRDQNTEAFFGQGTRLTVV.

This clonotype was seen only a few times. This chain uses TRBV20-1 with TRBJ2-3, with D tentatively TRBD2 (7 bases). CDR1 and CDR2 from the germline V gene are DFQATT and SNEGSKA (reference sequence). This CDR3 spans 14 amino acids. Trimming cost V 3 bases and J 5 bases, with 15 bases left between them. CDR3 nucleotide sequence: TGCAGTGCTAGTGGGAGGGGGAGGAGAGATACGCAGTATTTT. Protein product: CSASGRGRRDTQYF.

This clonotype was seen a few times. This chain joins TRBV30 and TRBJ2-7, with TRBD1 matching 9 bases. Germline CDR1 GTSNPN, CDR2 SVGIG (reference sequence). V lost 4 bases, J lost 5 bases, and 12 bases stayed unmatched. The CDR3 contains 15 residues. The CDR3, as DNA: TGTGCCTGGAAACCCGGACAGGGGCTTCGGGACGAGCAGTACTTC. Translating gives CAWKPGQGLRDEQYF.

The rearrangement links TRBV27 to TRBJ1-4, with 12 bases lining up with TRBD1. The V gene end was trimmed by 4 bases and the J gene end by 4 bases; junction bases not matched to a gene: 7. This CDR3 is built from 17 residues. Germline CDR1 reads MNHEY; CDR2 reads SMNVEV (reference sequence). This CDR3 reads CASSSGTGGPDNEKLFF. CDR3 nucleotides: TGTGCCAGCAGTTCGGGGACAGGGGGCCCCGATAATGAAAAACTGTTTTTT.

The chain employs TRBV27 and TRBJ2-1; 7 nucleotides agree with TRBD1. The length of the CDR3 is 14 residues. Unmatched junction bases numbered 7, after V lost 6 bases and J lost 5 bases. The V gene's germline CDR1 is MNHEY and CDR2 SMNVEV (reference sequence). The CDR3 loop reads CASRRQGVDNEQFF. The CDR3 coding sequence is TGTGCCAGCAGGAGACAGGGAGTCGACAATGAGCAGTTCTTC.

This sequence joins TRBV9 and TRBJ2-5, with 7 bases lining up with TRBD1. V was pared by 0 bases and J by 4 bases, with 6 bases of the junction left unmatched. The CDR3 loop spans 15 amino acids. Germline V CDR1 and CDR2: SGDLS, YYNGEE. CDR3 region: CASSVGAGGPETQYF. The CDR3 nucleotides are TGTGCCAGCAGCGTAGGGGCAGGGGGACCAGAGACCCAGTACTTC.

This clonotype was observed a handful of times. The chain is built from TRBV29-1 and TRBJ2-3; the D is unclear. V was trimmed by 7 bases and J by 4 bases, leaving 18 bases between them. The CDR3 consists of 14 residues. Germline V gene lookup returns CDR1 SQVTM and CDR2 ANQGSEA. The CDR3 region is CSAIKGGGADTQYF. Written as DNA, the CDR3 is TGCAGCGCCATAAAAGGTGGCGGAGCAGATACGCAGTATTTT.

The sample holds a few counts of this clonotype. The rearrangement joins TRBV20-1 to TRBJ2-3; 10 nucleotides match TRBD2. The germline V gene has CDR1 DFQATT and CDR2 SNEGSKA (reference sequence). This CDR3 comprises 19 residues. Unmatched junction bases numbered 17, after V lost 1 base and J lost 4 bases. The CDR3 region is CSARGVKGLAGVFPDTQYF. CDR3 sequence (DNA): TGCAGTGCTAGAGGAGTGAAAGGGCTAGCGGGAGTTTTCCCAGATACGCAGTATTTT.

The CDR3 coding sequence is TGTGCCTGGAGTACACAGGGGAGGGAGACCCAGTACTTC. It translates to CAWSTQGRETQYF. The rearrangement uses TRBV30 and TRBJ2-5, with D possibly TRBD1 on 7 matching bases. The germline V and J ends were trimmed by 2 bases and 5 bases, with 12 bases remaining between them. The germline gives CDR1 GTSNPN, CDR2 SVGIG (reference sequence). The CDR3 is made up of 13 amino acids.

This clonotype was found a few times. V is TRBV5-1 and J is TRBJ1-4; 7 positions match TRBD1. The CDR3 has 15 amino acids. Germline V CDR1 and CDR2: SGHRS, YFSETQ. With 4 bases clipped from V and 8 bases from J, the junction kept 11 bases outside the gene matches. This CDR3 reads CASSRIEGAKEKLFF. DNA of the CDR3: TGCGCCAGCAGCCGGATTGAGGGGGCGAAAGAAAAACTGTTTTTT.

The chain combines TRBV19 with TRBJ1-2, with 7 nucleotides matching TRBD1. Germline V gene data show CDR1 as LNHDA and CDR2 as SQIVND (reference sequence). This CDR3 is built from 14 residues. V lost 1 base to trimming and J lost 7 bases; unmatched junction nucleotides: 6. The CDR3 is CASSIAQGRRGYTF. The DNA of the CDR3 is TGTGCCAGTAGTATAGCACAGGGGCGGCGTGGCTACACCTTC.

The sample holds a few counts of this clonotype. The chain uses TRBV6-1 and TRBJ1-2, with D maybe TRBD1 (6 bases). CDR3 length: 13 amino acids. V was trimmed by 10 bases and J by 3 bases, leaving 15 bases between them. Germline CDR1 reads MNHNS; CDR2 reads SASEGT. DNA of the CDR3: TGTGCCACACAGGGTCGGAACTACTATGGCTACACCTTC. Protein product: CATQGRNYYGYTF.

Comments on this clonotype: One end of the junction varies from germline; a read error may be responsible. The chain uses TRBV24-1 and TRBJ2-2, with D possibly matching TRBD2 (5 bases). The CDR3 is 14 residues long. The germline V gene has CDR1 KGHDR and CDR2 SFDVKD. CDR3 DNA sequence: TGTGCCACCTCGGACCTCCCTAACACCGGGGAGCGGTTTTTT. It yields the protein CATSDLPNTGERFF.

This clonotype was counted at least ten times. The gene calls are TRBV6-2 or TRBV6-3 and TRBJ2-3; 9 bases match TRBD2. Losses at the gene ends were 6 bases for V and 1 base for J; bases not matched to a gene: 5. This CDR3 is built from 15 residues. From germline, CDR1 is MNHEY and CDR2 SVGEGT. The chain's CDR3 is CASRLTSGRTDTQYF. CDR3 sequence (DNA): TGTGCCAGCAGGCTGACTAGCGGTCGCACAGATACGCAGTATTTT.

This clonotype was seen only once. Given a much more abundant clone one base away, this may be a read error. The gene calls are TRBV4-1 and TRBJ2-7; 7 bases agree with TRBD1. This CDR3 comprises 14 residues. From germline, CDR1 is MGHRA and CDR2 YSYEKL. V shed 8 bases and J 5 bases; nucleotides not matched to a gene: 12. CDR3 sequence: CASGPPGQNNEQYF. The CDR3 DNA is TGCGCCAGCGGGCCTCCGGGACAGAATAACGAGCAGTACTTC.

This clonotype has a handful of counts. V usage is TRBV28 and J usage is TRBJ2-3; 7 bases are a match to TRBD2. Germline CDR1 and CDR2: MDHEN and SYDVKM. The CDR3 length is 13 residues. DNA for the CDR3: TGTGCGGGAGGGGAAGCTCACACAGATACGCAGTATTTT. Encoded protein: CAGGEAHTDTQYF.

A few counts support this clonotype. This chain links TRBV5-1 with TRBJ1-1; D perhaps matches TRBD1 (5 bases). Germline V lookup: CDR1 SGHRS, CDR2 YFSETQ. The CDR3 loop spans 15 amino acids. The V and J ends lost 4 bases and 0 bases respectively, with 13 bases between them. CDR3: CASSLKGQLNTEAFF. CDR3 DNA: TGCGCCAGCAGCCTGAAGGGGCAGCTGAACACTGAAGCTTTCTTT.

This clonotype has at least ten counts. This sequence joins TRBV5-6 and TRBJ2-3, with D perhaps TRBD2 (6 bases). There are 15 residues in the CDR3. The germline V gene encodes CDR1 SGHDT and CDR2 YYEEEE. V shed 4 bases and J shed 0 bases, with 12 bases lying between them. CDR3 region: CASSPSAGSTDTQYF. The DNA of the CDR3 is TGTGCCAGCAGCCCCAGTGCGGGAAGCACAGATACGCAGTATTTT.

This chain joins TRBV30 and TRBJ2-5; TRBD2 might be the D (6 bases). This CDR3 region has 15 residues. The germline V gene encodes CDR1 GTSNPN and CDR2 SVGIG (reference sequence). V was shortened by 0 bases and J by 1 base, with 12 bases between the two germline ends. The CDR3 region is CAWSVPSGLQETQYF. The CDR3 DNA is TGTGCCTGGAGTGTACCCAGCGGGCTCCAAGAGACCCAGTACTTC.